Below, 17 T cell receptor beta chains from the same sample are listed, as sequenced in a study of metastatic and nonmetastatic thyroid tumors. Patients had received no treatment of any kind before thyroid surgery. TCRdb reprocessed the PCR reads using MiXCR. The sample includes fewer than 15,000 clones, under 30% of them seen just once. The sequenced material came from tumor tissue. The receptors originated from a female donor with papillary thyroid cancer or a benign thyroid nodule (not recorded which). Some clones in this sample may be carry-over from other donors' samples.

J is TRBJ2-7 and V is TRBV20-1, with 8 positions matching TRBD2. Germline loops: CDR1 DFQATT, CDR2 SNEGSKA (reference sequence). This CDR3 spans 14 amino acids. Trimming removed 5 bases from V and 2 bases from J; junction bases left unmatched: 8. The CDR3 DNA is TGCAGTGCTCCCCGAGCGGGAGAAGCCTACGAGCAGTACTTC. It codes for CSAPRAGEAYEQYF.

At least ten counts were recorded for this clone. Just one base apart from a much larger clone, this may be a read error. The same CDR3 also results from other DNA sequences found in this sample. The genes are TRBV20-1 and TRBJ1-1; D remains unclear. Germline assignment: CDR1 DFQATT and CDR2 SNEGSKA (reference sequence). The CDR3 spans 13 residues. In DNA form, the CDR3 reads TGCAGTGCTAACCCTACAGCAAACACTGAAGCCTTCTTT. It is translated as CSANPTANTEAFF.

In this sample, this clone turned up many times. The chain uses TRBV28 and TRBJ1-1; weak D call: TRBD1 (6 bases). The V gene lost 3 bases and the J gene lost 0 bases, with 11 bases spanning the gap. Germline CDR1 is MDHEN and CDR2 is SYDVKM. The CDR3 totals 15 residues. CDR3 in amino acids: CASSFWTAMNTEAFF. The CDR3 nucleotides read TGTGCCAGCAGTTTTTGGACAGCCATGAACACTGAAGCTTTCTTT. Drawing the rest from reference TRBV28 and TRBJ1-1, the complete variable domain is DVKVTQSSRYLVKRTGEKVFLECVQDMDHENMFWYRQDPGLGLRLIYFSYDVKMKEKGDIPEGYSVSREKKERFSLILESASTNQTSMYLCASSFWTAMNTEAFFGQGTRLTVV.

Details on this clone: One end of the junction is discordant with germline, which a read error may explain. The CDR3 region is CASSLLAGRLVF. For the CDR3, the DNA is TGCGCCAGCAGCTTACTAGCGGGGCGCCTGGTCTTC. The chain employs TRBV5-1 and TRBJ2-1; TRBD2 agrees at 10 bases. The length of the CDR3 is 12 residues. Germline-derived CDR1 and CDR2 are SGHRS and YFSETQ.

This clone showed up many times. V is TRBV5-4 and J is TRBJ2-1, with D possibly TRBD2 on 6 matching bases. Germline CDR1 SGHNT, CDR2 YYREEE (reference sequence). V lost 4 bases and J lost 0, with 14 bases in between. This CDR3 contains 16 residues. The CDR3 coding sequence is TGTGCCAGCAGCCCGGCGGGGTTAAGCTCCTACAATGAGCAGTTCTTC. Translated: CASSPAGLSSYNEQFF.

The DNA for the CDR3 is TGTGCCAGCAGTTCGCCCAGGGTTTCACCCCTCCACTTT. It translates to CASSSPRVSPLHF. V and J are TRBV6-1 and TRBJ1-6, with a tentative D call TRBD1 (5 bases). This CDR3 region has 13 residues. V lost 5 bases to trimming and J lost 9 bases, with 11 bases between them. The germline V gene encodes CDR1 MNHNS and CDR2 SASEGT.

This sequence joins TRBV13 and TRBJ2-7, with a tentative D call TRBD1 (7 bases). V was shortened by 3 bases and J by 1 base, with 13 bases between the two germline ends. Germline loops: CDR1 PRHDT, CDR2 FYEKMQ (reference sequence). The CDR3 runs 15 residues. The CDR3 sequence is CASSLGAGGSYEQYF. The CDR3 DNA reads as TGTGCCAGCAGCTTGGGGGCAGGGGGGTCCTACGAGCAGTACTTC.

This clone was observed a handful of times. The V gene is TRBV5-1, the J gene TRBJ2-7, with 7 bases fitting TRBD1. Germline values: CDR1 SGHRS, CDR2 YFSETQ. The length of the CDR3 is 13 residues. The ends lost 1 base at V and 6 bases at J; junction bases unmatched: 4. CDR3 region: CASSLTGVGEQYF. The CDR3 region has the DNA TGCGCCAGCAGCTTGACAGGGGTGGGCGAGCAGTACTTC. Based on the CDR3 plus reference TRBV5-1 and TRBJ2-7, the full variable domain is KAGVTQTPRYLIKTRGQQVTLSCSPISGHRSVSWYQQTPGQGLQFLFEYFSETQRNKGNFPGRFSGRQFSNSRSEMNVSTLELGDSALYLCASSLTGVGEQYFGPGTRLTVT.

This clone showed up many times. V usage is TRBV6-1 and J usage is TRBJ1-1, with D perhaps TRBD1 (6 bases). The ends were cut back, 7 bases at V and 4 bases at J, with 10 bases in the middle. This CDR3 is 12 amino acids long. Germline V gives CDR1 MNHNS, CDR2 SASEGT. The CDR3 sequence is CASTGGGTEAFF. The CDR3 nucleotides read TGTGCCAGCACCGGAGGGGGCACTGAAGCTTTCTTT.

The chain carries TRBV11-2 and TRBJ2-1, with TRBD2 as a possible D gene (6 bases). Germline assignment: CDR1 SGHAT and CDR2 FQNNGV. The CDR3 runs to 13 residues. V was pared by 5 bases and J by 9 bases, with 14 bases between. The CDR3 loop reads CASSLGTLGEQFF. The CDR3 nucleotides are TGTGCCAGCAGCCTCGGGACTTTGGGTGAGCAGTTCTTC.

The chain carries TRBV7-9 and TRBJ1-2; 8 nucleotides line up with TRBD1. Germline-derived CDR1 and CDR2 are SEHNR and FQNEAQ (reference sequence). J gave up 7 bases and V 4 bases, and 5 bases lay outside the gene matches. This CDR3 is 13 amino acids long. Here the CDR3 DNA reads TGTGCCAGCAGCTGGACAGGGAAGTCTGGCTACACCTTC. Its translation is CASSWTGKSGYTF.

Judged by abundance, this clone is medium-sized. The chain joins TRBV20-1 to TRBJ1-5; 10 bases match TRBD1. J lost 3 bases, V lost 4 bases, and 6 bases had no gene match. Germline V gene sequence: CDR1 DFQATT, CDR2 SNEGSKA (reference sequence). This CDR3 has 15 residues. CDR3 sequence (DNA): TGCAGTGCTACGCGGGACAGGGGACTCAATCAGCCCCAGCATTTT. Its protein product is CSATRDRGLNQPQHF.

This clone showed up many times. The rearrangement joins TRBV7-9 to TRBJ2-7, with D unclear. The CDR3 loop spans 12 amino acids. Germline CDR1 SEHNR, CDR2 FQNEAQ (reference sequence). V was shortened by 1 base and J by 2 bases, with 3 bases between the two germline ends. The CDR3 DNA reads TGTGCCAGCAGCTTAGTGACCTACGAGCAGTACTTC. Amino acid sequence: CASSLVTYEQYF. Complete variable domain (other parts from reference TRBV7-9 and TRBJ2-7): DTGVSQNPRHKITKRGQNVTFRCDPISEHNRLYWYRQTLGQGPEFLTYFQNEAQLEKSRLLSDRFSAERPKGSFSTLEIQRTEQGDSAMYLCASSLVTYEQYFGPGTRLTVT.

This clone was detected many times. The chain recombines TRBV30 with TRBJ1-1, with D unresolved. The V end was cut by 4 bases, the J end by 1 base, with 7 bases between. The CDR3 is made up of 12 amino acids. Germline-derived CDR1 and CDR2 are GTSNPN and SVGIG (reference sequence). This CDR3 is CAWKTENTEAFF. The CDR3 bases are TGTGCCTGGAAAACCGAGAACACTGAAGCTTTCTTT.

This clone counts as medium-sized (0.01 to 0.1%). V usage is TRBV28 and J usage is TRBJ1-2; D is unresolved. Trimming pared 1 base from V and 8 bases from J, leaving 11 bases between. The CDR3 has 13 amino acids. Germline V gene data show CDR1 as MDHEN and CDR2 as SYDVKM. Written as DNA, the CDR3 is TGTGCCAGCAGTTTATCCGGCACGTCAGGCTACACCTTC. Residues: CASSLSGTSGYTF.

This clone was seen only a few times. The chain employs TRBV2 and TRBJ2-2, with D maybe TRBD1 (6 bases). This CDR3 has 14 residues. Deletions cut 5 bases from V and 4 bases from J, with 11 bases between. Germline V lookup: CDR1 SNHLY, CDR2 FYNNEI. CDR3 DNA: TGTGCCAGCAGTTTCGACAGGCGCACCGGGGAGCTGTTTTTT. This encodes CASSFDRRTGELFF.

V and J are TRBV5-6 and TRBJ1-5; TRBD1 matches 10 bases. The CDR3 length is 18 residues. The germline gives CDR1 SGHDT, CDR2 YYEEEE. J gave up 0 bases and V 2 bases, and 8 bases lay outside the gene matches. The CDR3 DNA reads as TGTGCCAGCAGCTTAGGGACAGGGGCCGCTTATAGCAATCAGCCCCAGCATTTT. It is translated as CASSLGTGAAYSNQPQHF. Full variable domain (missing parts from reference TRBV5-6 and TRBJ1-5): DAGVTQSPTHLIKTRGQQVTLRCSPKSGHDTVSWYQQALGQGPQFIFQYYEEEERQRGNFPDRFSGHQFPNYSSELNVNALLLGDSALYLCASSLGTGAAYSNQPQHFGDGTRLSIL.